One and the same sample provided the 16 T cell receptor beta chains below, sequenced in a study of T-cell memory formation after mild COVID-19. TCRdb re-called the 5' RACE reads with MiXCR, one entry per CDR3 protein. The table includes around 200,000 distinct CDR3 sequences, 15% to 20% detected once. The sample comprised PBMCs or a T cell subset sorted from them (not recorded which). These receptors all stem from an adult woman who had mild COVID-19 (a few samples of this study predate the infection). Cell type and time point are not known.

The sample holds many counts of this clonotype. This chain connects TRBV29-1 to TRBJ2-7; 10 bases map to TRBD2. Germline assignment: CDR1 SQVTM and CDR2 ANQGSEA. This CDR3 is built from 14 residues. Germline trimming cut 7 bases from V and 6 bases from J; bases unmatched to any gene: 12. The CDR3 DNA follows: TGCAGCGCACGAACAAGCGGGAGGGCCCTCGAGCAGTACTTC. This gives the protein CSARTSGRALEQYF.

This clonotype was detected only a few times. This chain links TRBV10-3 with TRBJ2-3; 9 bases map to TRBD2. CDR1 is ENHRY and CDR2 is SYGVKD in the germline V gene. The CDR3 sequence is 14 residues long. The junction had 10 bases not matched to a gene; V was cut back by 11 bases and J by 4 bases. CDR3 coding DNA: TGTGCCGTTTCTAGCGGGGAGGGGTCAGATACGCAGTATTTT. This gives the protein CAVSSGEGSDTQYF.

This clonotype has at least ten counts. The genes are TRBV7-3 and TRBJ2-4; TRBD1 agrees at 7 bases. Germline CDR1 reads SGHTA; CDR2 reads FQGTGA. The CDR3 is 16 amino acids. With 5 bases clipped from V and 2 bases from J, the junction kept 9 bases outside the gene matches. The CDR3 here is CASSAQGMGTKNIQYF. As DNA, the CDR3 is TGTGCCAGCAGCGCACAGGGGATGGGGACCAAAAACATTCAGTACTTC.

This clonotype was picked up many times. The rearrangement joins TRBV11-2 to TRBJ2-5; D not resolved. This CDR3 is 12 amino acids long. V lost 5 bases and J lost 4, with 8 bases in between. The germline gives CDR1 SGHAT, CDR2 FQNNGV. Written as DNA, the CDR3 is TGTGCCAGCAGCCCCCGGCGAGAGACCCAGTACTTC. This translates into CASSPRRETQYF.

This chain links TRBV20-1 with TRBJ2-3; D gene unclear. This CDR3 spans 15 amino acids. The V end was cut by 0 bases, the J end by 0 bases, with 10 bases between. The germline gives CDR1 DFQATT, CDR2 SNEGSKA (reference sequence). The CDR3 loop reads CSARDPLDSTDTQYF. The CDR3 nucleotides read TGCAGTGCTAGAGATCCCCTAGATAGCACAGATACGCAGTATTTT.

The CDR3 reads CSAEGQQATEAFF. DNA of the CDR3: TGCAGCGCCGAGGGCCAGCAAGCCACTGAAGCTTTCTTT. The chain employs TRBV29-1 and TRBJ1-1, with D unresolved. The CDR3 extends over 13 amino acids. V was trimmed by 7 bases and J by 4 bases, leaving 16 bases between them. The germline V gene encodes CDR1 SQVTM and CDR2 ANQGSEA. Using reference TRBV29-1 and TRBJ1-1 for the parts outside the CDR3, the full variable domain is SAVISQKPSRDICQRGTSLTIQCQVDSQVTMMFWYRQQPGQSLTLIATANQGSEATYESGFVIDKFPISRPNLTFSTLTVSNMSPEDSSIYLCSAEGQQATEAFFGQGTRLTVV.

This clonotype was counted between two and nine times. The V and J genes are TRBV6-1 and TRBJ1-4, with no clear D. This CDR3 contains 18 residues. The V gene lost 1 base and the J gene lost 6 bases, with 21 bases spanning the gap. The germline V gene has CDR1 MNHNS and CDR2 SASEGT. The CDR3 coding sequence is TGTGCCAGCAGTGAAGGAGGGCAGGCTCTGGTAGGGTATGAAAAACTGTTTTTT. Translated: CASSEGGQALVGYEKLFF.

This clonotype appeared a few times. The chain recombines TRBV7-2 with TRBJ2-1; no clear D. The CDR3 totals 13 residues. Deletions cut 5 bases from V and 9 bases from J, with 14 bases between. CDR1 is SGHTA and CDR2 is FQGNSA in the germline V gene. The CDR3 sequence is CASSPLGIGEQFF. In DNA form, the CDR3 reads TGTGCCAGCAGCCCCCTGGGTATAGGTGAGCAGTTCTTC.

This clonotype was found a few times. V usage is TRBV7-2 and J usage is TRBJ2-3; 14 bases are shared with TRBD2. Trimming cost V 4 bases and J 7 bases; bases outside gene matches: 10. CDR1 and CDR2 from the germline V gene are SGHTA and FQGNSA. CDR3 length: 17 amino acids. This chain's CDR3 is CASSSQGLAGAQHTQYF. In nucleotides, the CDR3 is TGTGCCAGCAGCTCTCAGGGACTAGCGGGAGCTCAGCATACGCAGTATTTT.

Turning to this clonotype: A much larger clone differs from this one at a single base, so this may be a read error. The chain has TRBV5-6 and TRBJ2-5, with 8 bases lining up with TRBD1. CDR1 and CDR2 (germline): SGHDT, YYEEEE. This CDR3 has 13 amino acids. CDR3 coding DNA: TGTTCCAGCAGCTCACAGGGGGTCGAGACCCAGTACTTC. Protein product: CSSSSQGVETQYF.

This chain links TRBV11-2 with TRBJ1-2, with D possibly matching TRBD1 (5 bases). The V and J ends lost 5 bases and 5 bases respectively, with 21 bases between them. The CDR3 contains 16 residues. CDR1 is SGHAT, CDR2 FQNNGV, per germline. As DNA, the CDR3 is TGTGCCAGCAGCCTGGGGAGCGGGACTTCAGGATATGGCTACACCTTC. Protein: CASSLGSGTSGYGYTF. The full variable domain, rest sourced from reference TRBV11-2 and TRBJ1-2, is EAGVAQSPRYKIIEKRQSVAFWCNPISGHATLYWYQQILGQGPKLLIQFQNNGVVDDSQLPKDRFSAERLKGVDSTLKIQPAKLEDSAVYLCASSLGSGTSGYGYTFGSGTRLTVV.

This chain links TRBV4-2 with TRBJ2-1; D call uncertain. V lost 0 bases to trimming and J lost 6 bases, with 15 bases between them. Germline values: CDR1 LGHNA, CDR2 YNFKEQ. The CDR3 has 16 amino acids. The CDR3 reads CASSQEGSRVSNEQFF. Written as DNA, the CDR3 is TGTGCCAGCAGCCAAGAGGGCTCCAGAGTATCCAATGAGCAGTTCTTC.

J is TRBJ1-2 and V is TRBV11-2; D is unclear. The CDR3 sequence is 14 residues long. Germline V lookup: CDR1 SGHAT, CDR2 FQNNGV. Trimming pared 0 bases from V and 5 bases from J, leaving 10 bases between. The CDR3, as DNA: TGTGCCAGCAGCTTAGATCGGAGGCCTTATGGCTACACCTTC. Translated: CASSLDRRPYGYTF.

This clonotype was detected many times. The chain joins TRBV5-1 to TRBJ2-1; the D is unclear. Germline CDR1 and CDR2: SGHRS and YFSETQ. Trimming stripped 0 bases from V and 7 bases from J, with 11 bases between. CDR3 length: 14 residues. CDR3: CASSLGPALNEQFF. The CDR3 DNA reads as TGCGCCAGCAGCTTGGGACCCGCCTTGAATGAGCAGTTCTTC.

There are a few counts of this clonotype. The chain carries TRBV10-2 and TRBJ2-7; D is unclear. Germline CDR1 reads WSHSY; CDR2 reads SAAADI. Trimming took 8 bases from V and 5 from J, leaving 13 bases between them. The CDR3 is 12 amino acids. The CDR3 reads CASQPGRNEQYF. CDR3 DNA sequence: TGCGCCAGCCAACCGGGCAGGAACGAGCAGTACTTC.

This clonotype was picked up a small number of times. The V call is TRBV9, the J call TRBJ1-4; 10 nucleotides line up with TRBD1. CDR1 and CDR2 from the germline V gene are SGDLS and YYNGEE. The CDR3 consists of 14 residues. The trim removed 4 bases at V and 9 bases at J, leaving 6 bases unmatched. CDR3 residues: CASSSGDRGQKLFF. The CDR3 DNA is TGTGCCAGCAGCTCGGGAGACAGGGGGCAAAAACTGTTTTTT.